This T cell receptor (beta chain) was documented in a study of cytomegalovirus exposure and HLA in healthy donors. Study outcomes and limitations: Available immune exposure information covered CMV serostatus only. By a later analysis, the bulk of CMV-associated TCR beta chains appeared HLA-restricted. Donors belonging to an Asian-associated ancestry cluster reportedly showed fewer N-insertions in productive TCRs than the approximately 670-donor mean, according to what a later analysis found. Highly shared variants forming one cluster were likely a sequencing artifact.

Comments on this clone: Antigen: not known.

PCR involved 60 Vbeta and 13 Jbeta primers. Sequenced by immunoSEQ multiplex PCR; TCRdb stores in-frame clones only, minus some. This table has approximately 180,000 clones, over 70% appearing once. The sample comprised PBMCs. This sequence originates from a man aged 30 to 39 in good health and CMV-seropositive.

CDR3: CASSPREQGTPAEQYF. In nucleotides, the CDR3 is TGTGCCAGCTCACCAAGGGAACAGGGCACCCCGGCCGAGCAGTACTTC. The V gene is TRBV18, the J gene TRBJ2-7, with D possibly TRBD1 on 6 matching bases. The germline V gene has CDR1 KGHSH and CDR2 LQKENI. Trimming shortened V by 2 bases and J by 6 bases, and 20 bases separated the two germline ends. The CDR3 totals 16 residues.